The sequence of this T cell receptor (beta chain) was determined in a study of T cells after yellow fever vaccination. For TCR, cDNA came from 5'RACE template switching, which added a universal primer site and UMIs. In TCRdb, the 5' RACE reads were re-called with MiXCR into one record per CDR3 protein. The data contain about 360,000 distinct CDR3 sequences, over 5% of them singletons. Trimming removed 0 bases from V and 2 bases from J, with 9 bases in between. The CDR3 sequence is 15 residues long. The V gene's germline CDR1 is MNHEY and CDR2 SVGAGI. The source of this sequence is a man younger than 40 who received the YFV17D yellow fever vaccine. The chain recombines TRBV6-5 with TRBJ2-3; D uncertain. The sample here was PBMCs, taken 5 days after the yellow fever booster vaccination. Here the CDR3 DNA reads TGTGCCAGCAGTTACTCGAGTCCCAACACAGATACGCAGTATTTT. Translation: CASSYSSPNTDTQYF.